The rows below give T cell receptor beta chains drawn from one sample of a study of beta chain features in type 1 diabetes. The method was immunoSEQ multiplex PCR; TCRdb's version includes in-frame clones alone and lacks a portion of them. The sample yields over 15,000 clones, approximately 50% seen once. Input material: stem cell memory CD4+ T cells from blood. These receptors all stem from a man between 18 and 35 years old in good health. Each CDR3 is given with its conserved first and last residue. Each record gives: CDR3 length, J gene, clone size, D gene, V gene, CDR3 DNA, CDR3 protein. D genes are given only for firm matches. Rows give clone size only sometimes, using once, few, many, or a class for an expanded clone.

length: 14
J: TRBJ1-1
size: -
D: -
V: TRBV18
DNA: TGTGCCAGCTCACCGCTGCGGGGGGACACTGAAGCTTTCTTT
CDR3: CASSPLRGDTEAFF

length: 13
J: TRBJ2-5
size: -
D: TRBD1
V: TRBV5-4
DNA: TGTGCCAGCAGCCAACAGGGGAAAGAGACCCAGTACTTC
CDR3: CASSQQGKETQYF

length: 16
J: TRBJ2-5
size: few
D: -
V: TRBV4-3
DNA: TGCGCCAGCAGCCAAGATGGGAGGGGGGGCCAAGAGACCCAGTACTTC
CDR3: CASSQDGRGGQETQYF

length: 18
J: TRBJ2-7
size: -
D: TRBD2
V: TRBV27
DNA: TGTGCCAGCAGCCTAGGGACGCCGGGGCTAAATCTGGAGCGGGGGCAGTACTTC
CDR3: CASSLGTPGLNLERGQYF

length: 16
J: TRBJ2-1
size: -
D: TRBD2
V: TRBV7-2
DNA: TGTGCCAGCAGCTTAACGGTAGCGGGAGGGACGAATGAGCAGTTCTTC
CDR3: CASSLTVAGGTNEQFF

length: 19
J: TRBJ2-2
size: few
D: TRBD2
V: TRBV7-9
DNA: TGTGCCAGCAGCGAAAGGACTAGCGGGAGACCAAGGGGGACCGGGGAGCTGTTTTTT
CDR3: CASSERTSGRPRGTGELFF

length: 16
J: TRBJ1-2
size: -
D: -
V: TRBV15
DNA: TGTGCCACCAGCAAAGGGGCCAGAGGCACGGGCTATGGCTACACCTTC
CDR3: CATSKGARGTGYGYTF

length: 13
J: TRBJ2-1
size: few
D: TRBD2
V: TRBV7-2
DNA: TGTGCCAGCAGCATAGGACTAGACAATGAGCAGTTCTTC
CDR3: CASSIGLDNEQFF

length: 13
J: TRBJ2-3
size: few
D: TRBD1
V: TRBV7-2
DNA: TGTGCCATAGACAGGGGGCGCGCAGATACGCAGTATTTT
CDR3: CAIDRGRADTQYF

length: 16
J: TRBJ2-3
size: few
D: TRBD2
V: TRBV29-1
DNA: TGCAGCGGAAGGTATTTTCTGGCGGGAGATCGGGATACGCAGTATTTT
CDR3: CSGRYFLAGDRDTQYF

length: 16
J: TRBJ2-1
size: -
D: TRBD1
V: TRBV28
DNA: TGTGCCAGCAGTTACATTCAGGGACAGCATGACAATGAGCAGTTCTTC
CDR3: CASSYIQGQHDNEQFF

length: 16
J: TRBJ2-3
size: few
D: TRBD2
V: TRBV4-2
DNA: TGTGCCAGCAGCCACTTATTAGCGGGAGACGAGGATACGCAGTATTTT
CDR3: CASSHLLAGDEDTQYF

length: 15
J: TRBJ1-1
size: -
D: -
V: TRBV5-1
DNA: TGCGCCAGCAGCTTATCTGGGGCGAGAAACACTGAAGCTTTCTTT
CDR3: CASSLSGARNTEAFF

length: 14
J: TRBJ2-1
size: -
D: -
V: TRBV13
DNA: TGTGCCAGCAGCTTAGCGTCGTACTACAATGAGCAGTTCTTC
CDR3: CASSLASYYNEQFF

length: 12
J: TRBJ2-1
size: -
D: -
V: TRBV7-3
DNA: TGTGCCAGCAGCTACTCTTACAATGAGCAGTTCTTC
CDR3: CASSYSYNEQFF

length: 18
J: TRBJ2-3
size: -
D: -
V: TRBV28
DNA: TGTGCCAGCAGTTTGAGGAAACTGGGTTATTCTAGCACAGATACGCAGTATTTT
CDR3: CASSLRKLGYSSTDTQYF

length: 15
J: TRBJ2-2
size: few
D: TRBD1
V: TRBV27
DNA: TGTGCCAGCAGTCCACTGGACAGGGAGGCCGGGGAGCTGTTTTTT
CDR3: CASSPLDREAGELFF

length: 13
J: TRBJ2-5
size: few
D: -
V: TRBV6-6
DNA: TGTGCCAGCAGGCCCGGACTACAAGAGACCCAGTACTTC
CDR3: CASRPGLQETQYF

length: 16
J: TRBJ2-1
size: few
D: -
V: TRBV4-3
DNA: TGCGCCAGCAGCCAAGATCTCCAGCGGCCCTCGGATGAGCAGTTCTTC
CDR3: CASSQDLQRPSDEQFF

length: 13
J: TRBJ1-1
size: few
D: TRBD1
V: TRBV28
DNA: TGTGCCAGCAGTTCCCCAGGGGGCACTGAAGCTTTCTTT
CDR3: CASSSPGGTEAFF

length: 19
J: TRBJ2-7
size: -
D: TRBD1
V: TRBV28
DNA: TGTGCCAGCAGTTTAAGGGGATCGGGACAGCTCTCAAATCTCTACGAGCAGTACTTC
CDR3: CASSLRGSGQLSNLYEQYF

length: 14
J: TRBJ2-3
size: -
D: TRBD2
V: TRBV27
DNA: TGTGCCAGCAGGCTAGCGGGGCGCACAGATACGCAGTATTTT
CDR3: CASRLAGRTDTQYF

length: 14
J: TRBJ2-3
size: -
D: -
V: TRBV7-3
DNA: TGTGCCAGCAGCAGAACAGGGAGCACAGATACGCAGTATTTT
CDR3: CASSRTGSTDTQYF

length: 15
J: TRBJ2-1
size: -
D: -
V: TRBV5-1
DNA: TGCGCCAGCACCTACAACGCCGGGGGTTACAATGAGCAGTTCTTC
CDR3: CASTYNAGGYNEQFF

length: 14
J: TRBJ2-7
size: once
D: -
V: TRBV19
DNA: TGTGCCAGTAGCCGACCGGGGGGCCCCTACGAGCAGTACTTC
CDR3: CASSRPGGPYEQYF

length: 16
J: TRBJ1-5
size: few
D: -
V: TRBV7-2
DNA: TGTGCCAGCAGCGGTCCTGGAGAAAGAGGCAATCAGCCCCAGCATTTT
CDR3: CASSGPGERGNQPQHF

length: 13
J: TRBJ1-1
size: few
D: -
V: TRBV6-5
DNA: TGTGCCAGCAGTTACGGGGAGTGGACTGAAGCTTTCTTT
CDR3: CASSYGEWTEAFF

length: 15
J: TRBJ2-2
size: -
D: -
V: TRBV28
DNA: TGTGCCAGCAGTTTAGGCCCGGGAAACACCGGGGAGCTGTTTTTT
CDR3: CASSLGPGNTGELFF

length: 16
J: TRBJ2-2
size: -
D: TRBD2
V: TRBV7-3
DNA: TGTGCCAGCAGCTTAATGGCTAGCGGAAACACCGGGGAGCTGTTTTTT
CDR3: CASSLMASGNTGELFF

length: 16
J: TRBJ2-7
size: -
D: TRBD1
V: TRBV2
DNA: TGTGCCAGCAGAGACAACAGGGGTGGAAGGCCCTACGAGCAGTACTTC
CDR3: CASRDNRGGRPYEQYF

length: 13
J: TRBJ2-7
size: -
D: -
V: TRBV7-8
DNA: TGTGCCAGCAGCCCCCGCGGTCTCTACGAGCAGTACTTC
CDR3: CASSPRGLYEQYF

length: 18
J: TRBJ1-1
size: -
D: TRBD1
V: TRBV7-9
DNA: TGTGCCAGCAGCTTAGGGAGACCGGGACAGGGGAAGAACACTGAAGCTTTCTTT
CDR3: CASSLGRPGQGKNTEAFF

length: 12
J: TRBJ1-4
size: -
D: TRBD1
V: TRBV29-1
DNA: TGCAGCGGGGGACAGGGTGGTGAAAAACTGTTTTTT
CDR3: CSGGQGGEKLFF

length: 15
J: TRBJ2-1
size: once
D: TRBD2
V: TRBV6-1
DNA: TGTGCCAGCAGTTCTAGGACTAGCGGGAGAAATGAGCAGTTCTTC
CDR3: CASSSRTSGRNEQFF

length: 15
J: TRBJ1-6
size: few
D: -
V: TRBV5-1
DNA: TGCGCCAGCAGCCTAGGCGGCCCGAGTAATTCACCCCTCCACTTT
CDR3: CASSLGGPSNSPLHF

length: 14
J: TRBJ2-7
size: -
D: TRBD2
V: TRBV28
DNA: TGTGCCAGCAGAAGCGGGGGGGCCTTTTACGAGCAGTACTTC
CDR3: CASRSGGAFYEQYF

length: 14
J: TRBJ2-5
size: few
D: TRBD2
V: TRBV19
DNA: TGTGCCAGTACCAAGACTAGCGGGCAAGAGACCCAGTACTTC
CDR3: CASTKTSGQETQYF

length: 13
J: TRBJ2-7
size: -
D: -
V: TRBV14
DNA: TGTGCCAGCAGCCAAGACTTGAGCGGCGAGCAGTACTTC
CDR3: CASSQDLSGEQYF

length: 15
J: TRBJ2-2
size: -
D: TRBD1
V: TRBV7-2
DNA: TGTGCCAGCAGCCTGGACAGGCTTAACACCGGGGAGCTGTTTTTT
CDR3: CASSLDRLNTGELFF

length: 14
J: TRBJ2-7
size: -
D: TRBD1
V: TRBV4-2
DNA: TGTGCCAGCAGCCCGGGACAGGCGCCCTACGAGCAGTACTTC
CDR3: CASSPGQAPYEQYF